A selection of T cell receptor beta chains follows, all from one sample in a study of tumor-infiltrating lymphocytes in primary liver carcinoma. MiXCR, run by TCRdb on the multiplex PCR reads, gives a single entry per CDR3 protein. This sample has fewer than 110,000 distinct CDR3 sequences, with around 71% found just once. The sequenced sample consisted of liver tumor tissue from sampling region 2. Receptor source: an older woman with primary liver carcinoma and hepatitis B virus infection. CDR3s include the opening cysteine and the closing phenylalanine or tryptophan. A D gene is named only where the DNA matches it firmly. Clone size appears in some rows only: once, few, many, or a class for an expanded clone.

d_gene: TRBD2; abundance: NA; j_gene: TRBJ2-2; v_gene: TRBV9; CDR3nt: TGTGCCAGCAGCCCGACTAGCCTGACCTTGAACACCGGGGAGCTGTTTTTT; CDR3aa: CASSPTSLTLNTGELFF
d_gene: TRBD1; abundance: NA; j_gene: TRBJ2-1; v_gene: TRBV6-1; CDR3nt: TGTGCCAGCAGTACAGGGGCCCTGGGACCTGAGCAGTTCTTC; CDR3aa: CASSTGALGPEQFF
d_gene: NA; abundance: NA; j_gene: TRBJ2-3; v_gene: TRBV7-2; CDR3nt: TGTGCCAGCAGCTTAGGGGGGACTGCCGCAGATACGCAGTATTTT; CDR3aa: CASSLGGTAADTQYF
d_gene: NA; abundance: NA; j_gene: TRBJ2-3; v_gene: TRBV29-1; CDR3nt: TGCAGCGCTAGTAACGCCACAGATACGCAGTATTTT; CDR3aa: CSASNATDTQYF
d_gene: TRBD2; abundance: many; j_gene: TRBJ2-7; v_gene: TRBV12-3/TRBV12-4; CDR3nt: TGTGCCAGCAGTAGACAACTAGCGGGAGTCGAGCAGTACTTC; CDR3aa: CASSRQLAGVEQYF
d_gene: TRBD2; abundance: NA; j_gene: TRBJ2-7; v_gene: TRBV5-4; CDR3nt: TGTGCCAGCAGCTTTATGACTAGCGGGAACGAGCAGTACTTC; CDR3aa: CASSFMTSGNEQYF
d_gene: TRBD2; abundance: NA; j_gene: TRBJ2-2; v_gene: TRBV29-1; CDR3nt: TGCAGCGTTGGGGAAGATGGTAGCGGGAGGGATCATGGGGAGCTGTTTTTT; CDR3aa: CSVGEDGSGRDHGELFF
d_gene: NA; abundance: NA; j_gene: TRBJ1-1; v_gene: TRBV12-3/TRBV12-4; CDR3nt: TGTGCCAGCAGTCGCTCGGACAAACCGAACACTGAAGCTCTCTTT; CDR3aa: CASSRSDKPNTEALF
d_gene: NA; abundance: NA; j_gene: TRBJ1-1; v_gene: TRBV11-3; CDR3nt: TGTGCCAGCAGCTTAGCCCCCAGTTACGCACGAGGGGGAGCTTTCTTT; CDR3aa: CASSLAPSYARGGAFF
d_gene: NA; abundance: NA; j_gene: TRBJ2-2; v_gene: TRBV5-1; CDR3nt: TGCGCCAGCAGCTTGGATAGATCCGGGGAGCTGTTTTTT; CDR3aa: CASSLDRSGELFF
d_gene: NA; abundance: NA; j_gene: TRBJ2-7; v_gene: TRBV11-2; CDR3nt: TGTGCGAACAGCTCCTTCAGGGGATTCAGCTCCTACGAGCAGTACTTC; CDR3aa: CANSSFRGFSSYEQYF
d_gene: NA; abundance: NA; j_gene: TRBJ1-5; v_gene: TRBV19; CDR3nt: TGTGCCAGTAGTATAGATCCGTTGGCTCCTAATCAGCCCCAGCATTTT; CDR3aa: CASSIDPLAPNQPQHF
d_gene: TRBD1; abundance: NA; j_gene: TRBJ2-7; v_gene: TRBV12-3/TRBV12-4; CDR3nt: TGTGCCAACAGTCAGATACAGGGGGCTGCGCAGTACTTC; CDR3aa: CANSQIQGAAQYF
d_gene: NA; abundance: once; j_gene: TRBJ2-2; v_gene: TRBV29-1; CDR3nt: TGCAGCGCACCTGAACACACCGGGAAGCTGTTTTTT; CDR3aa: CSAPEHTGKLFF
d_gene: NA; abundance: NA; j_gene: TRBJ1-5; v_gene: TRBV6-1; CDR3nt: TGCGTCAGCAGTTGGGCAGCGGATCAGCCCCAGCATTTT; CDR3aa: CVSSWAADQPQHF
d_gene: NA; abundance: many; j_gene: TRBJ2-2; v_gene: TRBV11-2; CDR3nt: TGTGCCAGCAGCTTATTAGGGGGATCGAACACCGGGGAGCTGTTTTTT; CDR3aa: CASSLLGGSNTGELFF
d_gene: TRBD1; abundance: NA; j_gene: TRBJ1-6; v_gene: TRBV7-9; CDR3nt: TGTGCCAGCAGCTTAGGACAGGGGAGGAATTCACCCTTCCACTTT; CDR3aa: CASSLGQGRNSPFHF
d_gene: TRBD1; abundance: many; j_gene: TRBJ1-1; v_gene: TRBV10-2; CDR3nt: TGCGCCAGCACCGATCCCGGGACAGCTGAAGCTTTCTTT; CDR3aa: CASTDPGTAEAFF